The TCR beta chain under discussion was sequenced for a study of blood T cells in healthy people across ages. The CDR3 contains 10 residues. Looked up from germline, CDR1 is SQVTM and CDR2 is ANQGSEA. Sample-barcoded 5' priming and a J-beta primer mix drove a second PCR of about 6 to 11 cycles. Using its own MiXCR run on the 5' RACE reads, TCRdb lists one record per CDR3 protein. Among 920,000 or so distinct CDR3 sequences listed, over 35% were seen once. Total RNA extracted from each sample amounted to at least 6 micrograms. This clonotype originated in an older woman in good health. The V call is TRBV29-1, the J call TRBJ2-1, with D perhaps TRBD1 or TRBD2 (5 bases each). The J call may be in error: the DNA end matches TRBJ2-7 better. The sample consisted of blood. For the CDR3, the DNA is TGCAGCGTTGGGGGGTTAGAGCAGTACTTC. The encoded protein is CSVGGLEQYF.